This T cell receptor (beta chain) was identified in a study of shared clonotypes between healthy human individuals. Libraries were prepared by immunoSEQ multiplex PCR; TCRdb keeps only in-frame clonotypes and omits some of them. The sample has about 1,800,000 clones, about 95% seen once; the top ten hold around 1%. The naive CD8 fraction comprised CD45RO-negative cells positively selected for CCR7 and excluded terminally differentiated effector memory CD45RA+ cells. Germline V gives CDR1 SQVTM, CDR2 ANQGSEA. The CDR3 runs to 13 residues. V was clipped by 6 bases and J by 3 bases; unmatched bases: 6. Sequenced input: naive CD8+ T cells sorted from blood. This chain uses TRBV29-1 with TRBJ2-7, with 9 nucleotides matching TRBD1. This TCR was recovered from a man aged 18 to 30 in good health. CDR3 bases: TGCAGCGTATCCGGGACAGGGATCTACGAGCAGTACTTC. This codes for CSVSGTGIYEQYF.